These 4 T cell receptor beta chains were sequenced from one sample in a study of cytomegalovirus exposure and HLA in healthy donors. This table comes from immunoSEQ multiplex PCR, and its TCRdb copy is limited to in-frame clones, with some not included. The profile covers roughly 120,000 clones, with 88% appearing a single time and more than 1.5% taken by the ten largest. Sequencing was performed on PBMCs. These receptors were collected from a man aged 18 to 30 in good health and CMV-seronegative.

This clone was detected only a few times. The V gene is TRBV7-9, the J gene TRBJ2-7; TRBD1 matches at 7 bases. Germline CDR1 is SEHNR and CDR2 is FQNEAQ (reference sequence). CDR3 length: 15 amino acids. V was clipped by 4 bases and J by 5 bases; unmatched bases: 11. The CDR3 DNA follows: TGTGCCAGCAGCTCGAGGACAGGACCCCTGAACGAGCAGTACTTC. Its protein is CASSSRTGPLNEQYF.

The chain uses TRBV5-5 and TRBJ2-7; 7 positions match TRBD2. The CDR3 length is 15 residues. Germline V lookup: CDR1 SGHKS, CDR2 YYEKEE (reference sequence). Unmatched junction bases numbered 6, after V lost 0 bases and J lost 3 bases. In DNA, the CDR3 is TGTGCCAGCAGCTTGGGTTGGGACTACAACTACGAGCAGTACTTC. As protein: CASSLGWDYNYEQYF.

This clone was recorded once. This chain connects TRBV28 to TRBJ2-3, with D maybe TRBD1 (6 bases). Germline V CDR1 and CDR2: MDHEN, SYDVKM. V dropped 7 bases and J dropped 3 bases, with 23 bases sitting between them. The CDR3 is 17 amino acids. CDR3 bases: TGTGCCAGCACCCATTTGGGGGACACCAGTACTACAGATACGCAGTATTTT. It yields the protein CASTHLGDTSTTDTQYF.

The rearrangement joins TRBV19 to TRBJ1-3; TRBD1 matches at 7 bases. V dropped 4 bases and J dropped 7; count of bases not matched to a gene: 7. Germline V gives CDR1 LNHDA, CDR2 SQIVND (reference sequence). The CDR3 runs 14 residues. The CDR3 DNA is TGTGCCAGTAGTACCGGGGACAGTCGGAACACCATATATTTT. Its protein product is CASSTGDSRNTIYF.